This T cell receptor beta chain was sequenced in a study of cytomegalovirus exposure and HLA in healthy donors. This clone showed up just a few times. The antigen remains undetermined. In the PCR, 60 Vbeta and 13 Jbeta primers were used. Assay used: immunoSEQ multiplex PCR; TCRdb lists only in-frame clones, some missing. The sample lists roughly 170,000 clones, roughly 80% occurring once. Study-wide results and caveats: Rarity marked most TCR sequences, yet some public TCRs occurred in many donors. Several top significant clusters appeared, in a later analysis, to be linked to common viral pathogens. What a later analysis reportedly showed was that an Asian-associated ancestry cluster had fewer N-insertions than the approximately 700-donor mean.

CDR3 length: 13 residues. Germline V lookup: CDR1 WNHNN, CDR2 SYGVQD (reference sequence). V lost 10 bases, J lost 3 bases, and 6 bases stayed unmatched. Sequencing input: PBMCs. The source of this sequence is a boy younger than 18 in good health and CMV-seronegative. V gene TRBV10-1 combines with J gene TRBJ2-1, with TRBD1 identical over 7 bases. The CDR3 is CATSRDSYNEQFF. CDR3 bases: TGCGCCACATCCCGGGACAGCTACAATGAGCAGTTCTTC.